This TCR beta chain was recovered during a study of cytomegalovirus exposure and HLA in healthy donors. Study-level findings and limits: In an earlier analysis, about 87% or about 30%: the productive usage of most TCR beta V segments. V- and J-gene trimming of TCR beta was linked (in a later analysis) to a missense DCLRE1C variant. In presence/absence analyses, roughly uniform sequencing depth across donors was assumed. It was 160 or so TCR beta chains that were listed as cytomegalovirus-associated.

With 60 Vbeta and 13 Jbeta primers, the PCR was carried out. Only in-frame clones appear in the TCRdb table, and some are missing; sequencing was by immunoSEQ multiplex PCR. Of about 150,000 clones listed, nearly 70% are singletons. This clone was seen only a few times. Its antigen is undetermined. Trimming took 4 bases from V and 2 from J, leaving 13 bases between them. This CDR3 has 15 residues. Germline V gene sequence: CDR1 LNHNV, CDR2 YYDKDF (reference sequence). Sequenced material: PBMCs. This clonotype originated in a man between 25 and 39 years old in good health and CMV-seropositive. The rearrangement uses TRBV15 and TRBJ2-3; possible D gene TRBD2, 6 bases. In DNA form, the CDR3 reads TGTGCCACCAGCATGGACCCGGGGGACACAGATACGCAGTATTTT. Amino acid sequence: CATSMDPGDTDTQYF.